This TCR beta chain was documented in a study of blood T cell repertoires in COVID-19. In its sample, this clone was seen once. Per the authors' pipeline: Using reference gene primer amplification, nucleated cell counts were estimated. TCRdb's table, derived via immunoSEQ multiplex PCR, lists solely in-frame clones and lacks some. D and trimming come from the DNA, and the V and J calls and clone size come from that table. The sample lists 130,000 or so clones, 84% seen once, with 10% to 15% in the top ten. The CDR3 loop spans 15 amino acids. V gave up 0 bases and J gave up 2 bases, with 9 bases separating them. Germline lookup yields CDR1 SGHTA and CDR2 FQGTGA.

Source material: peripheral blood. The sequence was obtained from a woman aged 55 to 70 with acute or convalescent COVID-19. J is TRBJ2-3 and V is TRBV7-3, with D uncertain. Here the CDR3 DNA reads TGTGCCAGCAGCTTAACGTATAGACACACAGATACGCAGTATTTT. Protein sequence: CASSLTYRHTDTQYF.